One sample yielded the 5 T cell receptor beta chains listed below, sequenced in a study of cytomegalovirus exposure and HLA in healthy donors. The method was immunoSEQ multiplex PCR; TCRdb's version includes in-frame clones alone and lacks a portion of them. Among about 190,000 clones listed, approximately 88% were seen once. The source material was PBMCs. These receptor sequences come from a man aged 18 to 30 in good health and CMV-seropositive.

J is TRBJ2-7 and V is TRBV5-5; TRBD2 matches 16 bases. Germline values: CDR1 SGHKS, CDR2 YYEKEE (reference sequence). Germline trimming cut 4 bases from V and 3 bases from J; bases unmatched to any gene: 4. CDR3 length: 16 residues. The CDR3 sequence: CASSAGLAGGNYEQYF. CDR3 in DNA: TGTGCCAGCAGCGCGGGACTAGCGGGAGGGAACTACGAGCAGTACTTC.

This rearrangement joins TRBV4-2 to TRBJ2-2, with TRBD1 identical over 12 bases. V was clipped by 0 bases and J by 7 bases; unmatched bases: 6. Germline V lookup: CDR1 LGHNA, CDR2 YNFKEQ. The CDR3 is made up of 17 amino acids. CDR3 sequence reads: CASSQDWDRGRGGELFF. CDR3 bases: TGTGCCAGCAGCCAAGATTGGGACAGGGGGCGAGGCGGGGAGCTGTTTTTT.

The rearrangement links TRBV5-1 to TRBJ1-4; unclear D gene. With 1 base removed from V and 7 bases from J, the gap between germline ends came to 8 bases. The CDR3 consists of 13 residues. Germline V lookup: CDR1 SGHRS, CDR2 YFSETQ. CDR3 coding DNA: TGCGCCAGCAGCTTGCTGCGAGGTGAAAAACTGTTTTTT. Protein: CASSLLRGEKLFF.

The V call is TRBV2, the J call TRBJ2-7, with 9 nucleotides matching TRBD2. CDR1 is SNHLY and CDR2 is FYNNEI in the germline V gene. V shed 3 bases and J 3 bases; nucleotides not matched to a gene: 3. This CDR3 is 14 amino acids long. CDR3: CASSEASGDYEQYF. As DNA, the CDR3 is TGTGCCAGCAGTGAGGCTAGCGGGGACTACGAGCAGTACTTC.

V and J are TRBV27 and TRBJ2-5, with 9 bases that match TRBD1. The trim removed 2 bases at V and 4 bases at J, leaving 8 bases unmatched. The CDR3 consists of 16 residues. CDR1 and CDR2 (germline): MNHEY, SMNVEV (reference sequence). CDR3 residues: CASSLIFPDRGETQYF. Here the CDR3 DNA reads TGTGCCAGCAGTTTAATATTCCCGGACAGGGGAGAGACCCAGTACTTC.